The rows below give T cell receptor beta chains drawn from one sample of a study of blood T cell repertoires in COVID-19. The table came from immunoSEQ multiplex PCR; TCRdb's copy has only in-frame clones and leaves some out. The profile shows 220,000 or so clones, 90% of them singletons. Source material: PBMCs or T cells enriched from blood (not recorded which). The source of these receptors is a man aged 25 to 40 who had been exposed to COVID-19. CDR3s leave out the opening cysteine and the closing phenylalanine or tryptophan. The D gene is left open where the match is weak.

J gene | D gene | V gene | CDR3 protein
TRBJ2-1 | TRBD2 | TRBV2 | ASSLTSGGSGEQF
TRBJ2-1 | TRBD2 | TRBV2 | ASSETPGLAVYNEQF
TRBJ1-3 | . | TRBV10-3 | AIGRDSISGNTIY
TRBJ1-1 | . | TRBV4-1 | ASSRGQPTEAF
TRBJ2-5 | . | TRBV3-1/TRBV3-2 | ASSQAGGRTEETQY
TRBJ1-3 | . | TRBV4-3 | ASSNLYESSGNTIY
TRBJ2-5 | TRBD2 | TRBV29-1 | SVASSGGEETQY
TRBJ1-6 | . | TRBV3-1/TRBV3-2 | ASSQGGNSPLH
TRBJ1-6 | . | TRBV10-3 | AISESGRSPLH
TRBJ2-5 | . | TRBV5-1 | ASSRGFTETQY
TRBJ2-7 | TRBD1 | TRBV5-4 | ASSLSRDRGHEQY
TRBJ2-1 | TRBD2 | TRBV7-2 | ASSLAASSGGFSYNEQF
TRBJ1-5 | . | TRBV6-1 | ASSEQSNQPQH
TRBJ1-5 | . | TRBV6-5 | ASRPEDGGPQPQH
TRBJ2-3 | . | TRBV6-4 | ASSDSPAPTDTQY
TRBJ1-1 | TRBD1 | TRBV15 | ATSRDPGQGTGAF
TRBJ1-6 | TRBD1 | TRBV28 | ASSTTGGNSPLH
TRBJ2-1 | . | TRBV3-1/TRBV3-2 | ASSPSGSYNEQF
TRBJ2-3 | TRBD1 | TRBV5-1 | ASSYDRGGTDTQY
TRBJ2-5 | . | TRBV29-1 | SVRGGMGETQY
TRBJ2-2 | TRBD2 | TRBV7-9 | ASSFGRGSPRNTGELF
TRBJ2-6 | . | TRBV11-2 | AIDRSSGANVLT
TRBJ1-3 | . | TRBV18 | ASSPQGGNTIY
TRBJ1-2 | . | TRBV19 | ASSGRRGFYGYT
TRBJ2-1 | TRBD1 | TRBV5-6 | ASSNWDRSSYNEQF
TRBJ2-3 | . | TRBV5-5 | ASSLLAGYSTDTQY
TRBJ1-1 | . | TRBV10-1 | ASSESTESGGGTEAF
TRBJ1-4 | . | TRBV9 | ASTREATNEKLF
TRBJ2-3 | TRBD2 | TRBV4-3 | ASSQVAGTQY
TRBJ2-5 | . | TRBV7-9 | ASSRTLYQETQY
TRBJ1-4 | . | TRBV20-1 | SARGGKLF
TRBJ1-2 | . | TRBV2 | ASSLNPQGIKGYT
TRBJ1-6 | . | TRBV5-6 | ASSLVGGYNSPLH
TRBJ2-3 | . | TRBV9 | ASSVGSRRLIDTQY
TRBJ1-6 | TRBD1 | TRBV7-2 | ASGTLDRGNSPLH
TRBJ1-2 | TRBD1 | TRBV28 | ASRGGDRVYGYT
TRBJ2-2 | TRBD2 | TRBV18 | ASSPSSGGYTGELF
TRBJ2-2 | . | TRBV19 | ASSFPPGELF
TRBJ2-2 | TRBD1 | TRBV9 | ASSVAQGCTGELF
TRBJ2-1 | . | TRBV5-1 | ASSLNGGQGYEQF
TRBJ1-2 | . | TRBV4-3 | ASSQDLGRGYGYT
TRBJ2-1 | TRBD1 | TRBV10-3 | ATRTGEVHNEQF
TRBJ2-1 | . | TRBV2 | AVEGGAWKYEQF
TRBJ2-1 | . | TRBV27 | ASSLQRRDLSNDEQF
TRBJ1-5 | . | TRBV7-8 | ASSPRGSNQPQH
TRBJ1-4 | . | TRBV5-1 | ASSLSVDGAHEKLF
TRBJ1-5 | . | TRBV28 | ASSLGSNQPQH
TRBJ1-1 | . | TRBV30 | AWMRGSTEAF
TRBJ2-5 | . | TRBV30 | AWKLAGASLLETQY
TRBJ2-1 | TRBD2 | TRBV3-1/TRBV3-2 | ASSQDAGGYNEQF
TRBJ2-7 | TRBD2 | TRBV7-9 | ASSHGGTTYEQY
TRBJ1-1 | . | TRBV29-1 | SVEGRNTEAF
TRBJ2-7 | . | TRBV18 | ASSPPRQGYEQY
TRBJ2-1 | . | TRBV13 | ASSLYENSGYNEQF
TRBJ2-5 | TRBD2 | TRBV2 | ASRDRLAGEIETQY
TRBJ2-3 | TRBD2 | TRBV6-1 | ASSVLTSGGADTQY
TRBJ1-2 | TRBD1 | TRBV4-1 | ASSHRPDRDYGYT
TRBJ1-5 | . | TRBV29-1 | SVGVQGSNQPQH
TRBJ1-5 | TRBD1 | TRBV6-2/TRBV6-3 | ASSPTGQYNQPQH
TRBJ2-7 | TRBD2 | TRBV2 | ASSSGAYSSYEQY